The T cell receptor (beta chain) under discussion was sequenced for a study of cytomegalovirus exposure and HLA in healthy donors. Study in general: Caucasian-associated ancestry cluster membership applied to about 77% of under 450 genotyped donors. Overall study results and limits: Analysis was carried out at a later point, and it linked a missense DCLRE1C variant to TCR beta V- and J-gene trimming.

PCR primers comprised 60 Vbeta and 13 Jbeta primers. TCRdb's copy holds only in-frame clones and misses some; the assay was immunoSEQ multiplex PCR. The table shows over 150,000 clones, with 80% to 85% occurring only once. With regard to this clone: Its target is unknown.

The V gene lost 0 bases and the J gene lost 5 bases, with 8 bases spanning the gap. There are 13 residues in the CDR3. Germline V gene sequence: CDR1 SGHRS, CDR2 YFSETQ. The sequence came from a boy aged 2 to 10 in good health and CMV-seronegative. The gene calls are TRBV5-1 and TRBJ1-1; D not resolved. The sequencing input was PBMCs. The CDR3 sequence is CASSLDGETEAFF. The CDR3, as DNA: TGCGCCAGCAGCTTGGATGGGGAGACTGAAGCTTTCTTT.